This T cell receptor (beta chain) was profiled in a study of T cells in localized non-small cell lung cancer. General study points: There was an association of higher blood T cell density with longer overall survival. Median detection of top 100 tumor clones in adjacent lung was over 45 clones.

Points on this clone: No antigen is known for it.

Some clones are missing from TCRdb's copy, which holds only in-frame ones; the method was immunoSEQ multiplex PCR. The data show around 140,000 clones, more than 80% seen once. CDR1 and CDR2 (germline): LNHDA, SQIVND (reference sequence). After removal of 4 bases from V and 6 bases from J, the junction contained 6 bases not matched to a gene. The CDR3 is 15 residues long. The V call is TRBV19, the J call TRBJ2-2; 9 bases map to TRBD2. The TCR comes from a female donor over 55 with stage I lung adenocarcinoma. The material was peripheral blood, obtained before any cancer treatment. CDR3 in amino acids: CASSKTGTSPGELFF. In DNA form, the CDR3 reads TGTGCCAGTAGTAAAACCGGGACTAGCCCCGGGGAGCTGTTTTTT.